The 14 T cell receptor beta chains reported below all come from one sample, sequenced in a study of early T cells in non-severe SARS-CoV-2 infection. TCRdb called the 5' RACE reads again in MiXCR, with one record for every CDR3 protein. The data show roughly 30,000 distinct CDR3 sequences, roughly 4.3% seen once. The sample taken for sequencing was whole blood. The receptor source for this set is an adult who was a healthcare worker with PCR-confirmed SARS-CoV-2 infection or an uninfected control (not recorded which).

This clonotype was detected a few times. The chain has TRBV29-1 and TRBJ1-1; 8 positions agree with TRBD1. This CDR3 comprises 13 residues. Germline V gene sequence: CDR1 SQVTM, CDR2 ANQGSEA. V shed 5 bases and J 1 base; nucleotides not matched to a gene: 3. CDR3 loop: CSVYGQGNTEAFF. The CDR3 region has the DNA TGCAGCGTTTACGGACAGGGGAACACTGAAGCTTTCTTT. The full variable domain, completed using reference TRBV29-1 and TRBJ1-1, is SAVISQKPSRDICQRGTSLTIQCQVDSQVTMMFWYRQQPGQSLTLIATANQGSEATYESGFVIDKFPISRPNLTFSTLTVSNMSPEDSSIYLCSVYGQGNTEAFFGQGTRLTVV.

There are many counts of this clonotype. The V call is TRBV4-1, the J call TRBJ2-5; no definite D call. The CDR3 extends over 13 amino acids. From germline, CDR1 is MGHRA and CDR2 YSYEKL. The V end was cut by 2 bases, the J end by 5 bases, with 9 bases between. This CDR3 is CASSQLVVETQYF. DNA of the CDR3: TGCGCCAGCAGCCAATTGGTGGTTGAGACCCAGTACTTC.

This clonotype appeared many times. This chain links TRBV5-1 with TRBJ2-3, with D unclear. Germline values: CDR1 SGHRS, CDR2 YFSETQ. The V end was cut by 0 bases, the J end by 7 bases, with 9 bases between. This CDR3 region has 13 residues. The CDR3 bases are TGCGCCAGCAGCTTGGACAGCCCGTATACGCAGTATTTT. This sequence encodes CASSLDSPYTQYF.

This clonotype was found many times. This rearrangement joins TRBV11-2 to TRBJ1-4; D unresolved. V lost 2 bases and J lost 5, with 6 bases in between. Germline V gives CDR1 SGHAT, CDR2 FQNNGV. The CDR3 has 13 amino acids. In DNA, the CDR3 is TGTGCCAGCAGCTTATCCAGGAATGAAAAACTGTTTTTT. This sequence encodes CASSLSRNEKLFF.

This rearrangement joins TRBV20-1 to TRBJ2-7, with 10 bases identical to TRBD1. CDR1 is DFQATT and CDR2 is SNEGSKA in the germline V gene (reference sequence). V was pared by 5 bases and J by 5 bases, with 12 bases of the junction left unmatched. The CDR3 sequence is 15 residues long. In nucleotides, the CDR3 is TGCAGTGCTCCCAGACTGACAGGGGGCTACGACGAGCAGTACTTC. Its translation is CSAPRLTGGYDEQYF.

This clonotype was counted at least ten times. The J gene is TRBJ2-7, the V gene TRBV5-1, with 11 bases fitting TRBD1. This CDR3 has 15 residues. Germline assignment: CDR1 SGHRS and CDR2 YFSETQ. Unmatched junction bases numbered 5, after V lost 0 bases and J lost 6 bases. CDR3: CASSLATGTGGEQYF. Here the CDR3 DNA reads TGCGCCAGCAGCTTGGCCACCGGGACAGGGGGCGAGCAGTACTTC.

The V and J genes are TRBV5-1 and TRBJ2-1; D is possibly TRBD1 (6 bases). V was clipped by 4 bases and J by 3 bases, with 11 bases between them. The CDR3 length is 14 residues. Germline V gene lookup returns CDR1 SGHRS and CDR2 YFSETQ. The CDR3, as DNA: TGCGCCAGCAGCCCTGGGACAAACTACAATGAGCAGTTCTTC. Translation gives CASSPGTNYNEQFF. The whole variable domain, filled in from reference TRBV5-1 and TRBJ2-1, reads KAGVTQTPRYLIKTRGQQVTLSCSPISGHRSVSWYQQTPGQGLQFLFEYFSETQRNKGNFPGRFSGRQFSNSRSEMNVSTLELGDSALYLCASSPGTNYNEQFFGPGTRLTVL.

The sample holds many counts of this clonotype. The J gene is TRBJ1-2, the V gene TRBV11-2, with D possibly being TRBD1 (6 bases). Germline values: CDR1 SGHAT, CDR2 FQNNGV. The ends were cut back, 3 bases at V and 6 bases at J, with 23 bases in the middle. The CDR3 has 17 amino acids. The CDR3 sequence is CASSFPRTAVILDGYTF. The CDR3 DNA is TGTGCCAGCAGCTTCCCCCGGACAGCGGTAATTCTGGATGGCTACACCTTC.

This clonotype was seen more than once but under ten times. The chain combines TRBV20-1 with TRBJ1-1; D possibly corresponds to TRBD1 (5 bases). The germline V and J ends were trimmed by 1 base and 0 bases, with 9 bases remaining between them. The CDR3 loop spans 14 amino acids. Germline values: CDR1 DFQATT, CDR2 SNEGSKA (reference sequence). CDR3 DNA sequence: TGCAGTGCTAGAGTAACAGGCATGAACACTGAAGCTTTCTTT. Translation: CSARVTGMNTEAFF.

Sample share makes this clonotype medium-sized. V gene TRBV30 combines with J gene TRBJ1-4; weak D call: TRBD1 (5 bases). The CDR3 covers 15 residues. V shed 1 base and J shed 5 bases, with 14 bases lying between them. The germline V gene has CDR1 GTSNPN and CDR2 SVGIG (reference sequence). In nucleotides, the CDR3 is TGTGCCTGGAGTGGCCACGCAGGGCGGAATGAAAAACTGTTTTTT. Protein: CAWSGHAGRNEKLFF. Full variable domain (outside the CDR3, taken from reference TRBV30 and TRBJ1-4): SQTIHQWPATLVQPVGSPLSLECTVEGTSNPNLYWYRQAAGRGLQLLFYSVGIGQISSEVPQNLSASRPQDRQFILSSKKLLLSDSGFYLCAWSGHAGRNEKLFFGSGTQLSVL.

This clonotype was seen a few times. The rearrangement joins TRBV27 to TRBJ2-1, with D tentatively TRBD1 or TRBD2 (5 bases each). V was shortened by 6 bases and J by 5 bases, with 11 bases between the two germline ends. The CDR3 extends over 13 amino acids. The V gene's germline CDR1 is MNHEY and CDR2 SMNVEV (reference sequence). DNA of the CDR3: TGTGCCAGCAGCCCGGGACCCCACAATGAGCAGTTCTTC. Its translation is CASSPGPHNEQFF.

This clonotype has ten or more counts. V gene TRBV7-2 combines with J gene TRBJ2-3; the D gene is possibly TRBD1 (7 bases). The V and J ends lost 5 bases and 6 bases respectively, with 18 bases between them. The CDR3 sequence is 15 residues long. Germline V CDR1 and CDR2: SGHTA, FQGNSA. The CDR3 nucleotides read TGTGCCAGCAGCCGGACAGGCGGAGGGGTGGATACGCAGTATTTT. Its translation: CASSRTGGGVDTQYF.

This clonotype came up a few times. The chain's CDR3 is CASSEGRQIYEQYF. CDR3 bases: TGTGCCAGCAGCGAGGGACGCCAGATCTACGAGCAGTACTTC. The chain has TRBV6-2 or TRBV6-3 and TRBJ2-7, with D perhaps matching TRBD1 or TRBD2 (5 bases each). Germline V gene sequence: CDR1 MNHEY, CDR2 SVGEGT. This CDR3 spans 14 amino acids. Between the trimmed V and J ends, which lost 6 bases and 3 bases, there was a span of 15 bases.

This clonotype was seen a few times. The gene calls are TRBV12-3 or TRBV12-4 and TRBJ2-1; D gene ambiguous. V dropped 3 bases and J dropped 6 bases, with 6 bases sitting between them. The CDR3 consists of 12 residues. The CDR3 is CASSLWPNEQFF. CDR3 sequence (DNA): TGTGCCAGCAGTTTGTGGCCCAATGAGCAGTTCTTC.